This T cell receptor (beta chain) originates from a study of blood T cells in healthy people across ages. Isolation per sample recovered at least 7 million PBMCs. Study-wide points: Both higher diversity and more naive CD4+ cells marked long-lived donors when set against aged donors. Older age coincided with a roughly linear decline in TCR beta diversity per million T cells.

On this clonotype: Its antigen is still unknown.

Sample-barcoded 5' priming and a J-beta primer mix drove a second PCR of roughly 7 to 11 cycles. TCRdb processed the 5' RACE reads anew with MiXCR; each CDR3 protein has one entry. The repertoire holds fewer than 1,000,000 distinct CDR3 sequences, with around 42% as singletons. The origin of this receptor is a man aged 55 to 70 in good health. The sequenced material came from blood.

CDR3 protein: CASSYSDRIGYEQYF. The DNA of the CDR3 is TGTGCCAGCAGTTACTCCGACAGGATAGGCTACGAGCAGTACTTC. This rearrangement joins TRBV6-2 or TRBV6-3 to TRBJ2-4, with D possibly TRBD1 on 6 matching bases. Judging by the DNA end, TRBJ2-7 fits better; the J call may be wrong. CDR1 is MNHEY, CDR2 SVGEGT, per germline. This CDR3 is 15 amino acids long.